This T cell receptor (beta chain) appears in the sequencing data of a study of somatic mutations in cytotoxic T cells in rheumatoid arthritis. CD4+ cells and CD8+ cells were each obtained through positive magnetic bead selection, and their purity was assessed by flow cytometry. Study results and caveats: The study found no significant difference in CD8+ T-cell clonality between rheumatoid arthritis patients and age-matched healthy controls.

Germline CDR1 is SGHVS and CDR2 is FQNEAQ. The V end was cut by 5 bases, the J end by 3 bases, with 7 bases between. The CDR3 is 13 amino acids. As processed by the authors: When patient CD8+ clones larger than 1% were compared with published virus-specific TCRB sequences, few matched. Generated by immunoSEQ multiplex PCR, the TCRdb table keeps only in-frame clones and is missing some. Clone size and V and J calls were adopted from that table, with D and trimming inferred from the DNA. Of 20,000 to 25,000 clones detected, nearly 80% appear once; the ten largest clones hold approximately 11%. This clone was seen a few times. Its antigen is unidentified.

The sequence derives from an adult with rheumatoid arthritis. The J gene is TRBJ2-2, the V gene TRBV7-8; D is possibly TRBD2 (6 bases). The specimen sequenced was CD8+ T cells sorted from blood. CDR3 nucleotides: TGTGCCAGCAGCCCGGGGGACACCGGGGAGCTGTTTTTT. Protein sequence: CASSPGDTGELFF.